These 2 T cell receptor beta chains came from one sample sequenced in a study of beta chain features in type 1 diabetes. General study results and limits: Among patients with Type 1 diabetes, TCRB CDR3s were moderately but significantly shorter in every one of the four CD4+ subsets.

Expressed TCRB transcripts were sequenced after all isolated RNA was converted to cDNA. Sequenced by immunoSEQ multiplex PCR; TCRdb stores in-frame clones only, minus some. The sample lists roughly 50,000 clones, roughly 47% occurring once. These TCRs are of unknown antigen specificity. Sequencing was performed on stem cell memory CD4+ T cells from blood. These receptors all stem from a man aged 25 to 40 with type 1 diabetes.

This clone was seen a handful of times. The rearrangement links TRBV18 to TRBJ2-1; 8 bases fit TRBD2. J gave up 5 bases and V 3 bases, and 3 bases lay outside the gene matches. This CDR3 has 14 amino acids. CDR1 and CDR2 from the germline V gene are KGHSH and LQKENI. The CDR3 spells CASSPGLGDNEQFF. The CDR3 DNA sequence: TGTGCCAGCTCACCGGGACTAGGAGACAATGAGCAGTTCTTC.

This clone was picked up a small number of times. The gene calls are TRBV28 and TRBJ1-2; D unclear. The CDR3 totals 15 residues. Between the trimmed V and J ends, which lost 6 bases and 4 bases, there was a span of 18 bases. In germline, CDR1 is MDHEN, CDR2 SYDVKM. This chain's CDR3 is CASSRGWQTFYGYTF. CDR3 coding DNA: TGTGCCAGCAGCCGCGGGTGGCAGACGTTCTATGGCTACACCTTC.